Listed below are T cell receptor beta chains from one sample, sequenced in a study of cytomegalovirus exposure and HLA in healthy donors. TCRdb's copy holds only in-frame clones and misses some; the assay was immunoSEQ multiplex PCR. The table records 200,000 to 250,000 clones, over 70% of them present only once. The sequenced sample consisted of PBMCs. The source is a woman aged 55-69 years in good health and CMV-seropositive. Each CDR3 is given with its conserved first and last residue. A D gene is named only where the DNA matches it firmly. Only part of the rows carry a size: once, few, many, or a class if the clone is expanded.

j_call clone_size d_call v_call cdr3_aa cdr3_nt
TRBJ2-7 NA NA TRBV6-5 CAGSLVQSYEQYF TGTGCCGGCAGTTTGGTACAGTCATACGAGCAGTACTTC
TRBJ2-5 once TRBD2 TRBV19 CASRRREGLETQYF TGTGCCAGTAGGAGGCGGGAGGGCCTTGAGACCCAGTACTTC
TRBJ2-1 NA TRBD2 TRBV10-1 CASSLGLAGADEQFF TGCGCCAGCAGTCTGGGACTAGCGGGAGCGGATGAGCAGTTCTTC
TRBJ2-3 NA NA TRBV27 CASSNWAGTFNQSTDTQYF TGTGCCAGCAGTAATTGGGCAGGAACGTTCAACCAAAGCACAGATACGCAGTATTTT
TRBJ2-1 NA TRBD1 TRBV5-6 CASSLTGGTYNEQFF TGTGCCAGCAGCTTGACAGGGGGCACCTACAATGAGCAGTTCTTC
TRBJ2-1 once TRBD2 TRBV5-8 CASSLVGTSRDNEQFF TGTGCCAGCAGCTTGGTGGGGACTAGCAGAGACAATGAGCAGTTCTTC
TRBJ2-7 NA NA TRBV6-4 CASSDSRADTSYEQYF TGTGCCAGCAGTGACTCTCGGGCGGACACCTCCTACGAGCAGTACTTC
TRBJ2-7 NA TRBD1 TRBV27 CASRAAGQGIYEQYF TGTGCCAGCAGGGCAGCGGGACAGGGGATATACGAGCAGTACTTC
TRBJ2-7 NA NA TRBV9 CASSVDGVQQYF TGTGCCAGCAGCGTAGACGGGGTCCAGCAGTACTTC
TRBJ2-1 NA TRBD2 TRBV14 CASSQGTSGGPYNEQFF TGTGCCAGCAGCCAGGGGACTAGCGGGGGCCCTTACAATGAGCAGTTCTTC